A selection of T cell receptor beta chains follows, all from one sample in a study of T cell changes during pregnancy in multiple sclerosis. Produced via immunoSEQ multiplex PCR; TCRdb's table is partial and in-frame only. The data contain roughly 120,000 clones, about 94% of them singletons. The sample here was peripheral blood, taken in the third trimester of pregnancy. The receptors were sampled from a female donor with multiple sclerosis, enrolled in a pregnancy study. The CDR3 runs from the conserved cysteine through the conserved F or W. D genes are given only for firm matches. A clone size is listed for some rows: how often the clone was seen (once, few, many), or a class if it is expanded.

J gene	D gene	clone size	V gene	CDR3 protein	CDR3 DNA
TRBJ2-7	-	once	TRBV2	CASSRQGPGSDEQYF	TGTGCCAGCTCCCGGCAGGGGCCAGGGAGCGACGAGCAGTACTTC
TRBJ1-2	-	-	TRBV18	CASSPPTVDYGYTF	TGTGCCAGCTCACCACCCACGGTGGACTATGGCTACACCTTC
TRBJ2-7	TRBD2	-	TRBV10-2	CASSEGLAGGPYEQYF	TGCGCCAGCAGTGAGGGATTAGCGGGAGGGCCTTACGAGCAGTACTTC
TRBJ1-1	-	-	TRBV30	CAWQDMLYTEAFF	TGTGCCTGGCAAGACATGTTATACACTGAAGCTTTCTTT
TRBJ1-5	-	-	TRBV4-1	CASSQGDGGSNQPQHF	TGCGCCAGCAGCCAAGGAGACGGGGGGAGCAATCAGCCCCAGCATTTT
TRBJ2-5	-	-	TRBV6-6	CASSYLKPVETQYF	TGTGCCAGCAGTTACCTCAAACCAGTGGAGACCCAGTACTTC
TRBJ2-3	-	-	TRBV11-1	CASCRDYPDTQYF	TGTGCCAGCTGCAGGGATTACCCAGATACGCAGTATTTT
TRBJ1-1	-	-	TRBV6-6	CASSYGRGTEAFF	TGTGCCAGCAGTTACGGCCGAGGCACTGAAGCTTTCTTT
TRBJ2-3	-	once	TRBV28	CASSPWGGTDTQYF	TGTGCCAGCAGTCCCTGGGGAGGCACAGATACGCAGTATTTT
TRBJ2-3	-	-	TRBV2	CASSEAGGRVGTDTQYF	TGTGCCAGCAGTGAAGCGGGGGGGCGGGTCGGCACAGATACGCAGTATTTT
TRBJ1-5	-	-	TRBV18	CASSQGSGSNQPQHF	TGTGCCAGCTCACAGGGGTCGGGTAGCAATCAGCCCCAGCATTTT
TRBJ2-7	TRBD2	-	TRBV13	CASSLTGILAGGPSSYEQYF	TGTGCCAGCAGCTTAACGGGAATCCTAGCGGGAGGGCCCAGCTCCTACGAGCAGTACTTC
TRBJ2-5	TRBD1	-	TRBV19	CASSIGGTGGSETQYF	TGTGCCAGTAGTATAGGTGGGACAGGGGGATCAGAGACCCAGTACTTC
TRBJ2-6	-	-	TRBV25-1	CASNATTVRGANVLTF	TGTGCCAGCAATGCGACGACAGTGAGGGGGGCCAACGTCCTGACTTTC
TRBJ1-3	-	-	TRBV6-1	CASKRTEPGTIYF	TGTGCCAGCAAGCGGACGGAGCCGGGGACCATATATTTT
TRBJ2-5	TRBD2	-	TRBV9	CASSVDSGGGSETQYF	TGTGCCAGCAGCGTAGATAGCGGGGGGGGCTCAGAGACCCAGTACTTC